The T cell receptor beta chain under discussion was sequenced for a study of early T cells in non-severe SARS-CoV-2 infection. Overall study: Sequenced bulk RNA came from whole blood that was unsorted, and chains were unpaired.

This clonotype was seen ten or more times. Its specificity is unknown. Unique molecular identifiers tagged individual cDNA molecules. Each CDR3 protein is one row after TCRdb ran MiXCR on the 5' RACE reads. Of around 25,000 distinct CDR3 sequences in the sample, 4% to 4.5% were seen once. This CDR3 spans 16 amino acids. CDR1 is DFQATT and CDR2 is SNEGSKA in the germline V gene (reference sequence). With 1 base removed from V and 4 bases from J, the gap between germline ends came to 19 bases. Overall study findings and caveats: A preference for anti-spike CD8 responses marked VDJdb matching, which missed private and CD4 specificities.

The chain combines TRBV20-1 with TRBJ1-2; D is perhaps TRBD1 (6 bases). The sequenced sample was whole blood. The sequence came from an adult who was a healthcare worker with PCR-confirmed SARS-CoV-2 infection or an uninfected control (not recorded which). The CDR3 coding sequence is TGCAGTGCTAGAGGACAGGAGGTACCCTCCAGCTATGGCTACACCTTC. It is translated as CSARGQEVPSSYGYTF.